The 32 T cell receptor beta chains below all came from one sample that was sequenced in a study of CD8+ T cells in alopecia areata (dated by TCRdb to about 2018). Taken with the paper, the label for treatment or condition translates to: oral pan-JAK inhibitor, 5-10 mg twice daily. Libraries came from the immunoSEQ multiplex PCR assay. RNA was extracted from all samples and reverse transcribed into cDNA, which served as template for TCR sequencing. The table was pulled from immuneACCESS by TCRdb, which kept in-frame rearrangements only. Such tables lose some clones; where checked, under half of the loss comes from unresolved V genes, and the rest has no known cause. The sample has 150,000 to 200,000 clones on record, roughly 50% of them singletons. The top ten hold 16% of the sample. Material: CD4+ T cells sorted from blood, obtained between weeks 55 and 65, from a patient treated with tofacitinib. These receptors all come from a human donor with alopecia areata.

This clone was counted between two and nine times. The chain uses TRBV30 and TRBJ1-4; no firm D call. The CDR3 spans 14 residues. Trimming took off 1 base at V and 8 bases at J, with 14 bases between the two ends. The germline V gene has CDR1 GTSNPN and CDR2 SVGIG (reference sequence). Here the CDR3 reads CAWSGDKVGEKLFF. The CDR3 DNA reads as TGTGCCTGGAGTGGTGACAAAGTGGGGGAAAAACTGTTTTTT.

The table lists this clone with a few counts. The V and J genes are TRBV5-1 and TRBJ1-2, with D unresolved. Per the germline V gene, CDR1 is SGHRS and CDR2 is YFSETQ. This CDR3 is 14 amino acids long. Trimming took 0 bases from V and 6 from J, leaving 12 bases between them. The CDR3 is CASSLEAAWDGYTF. The CDR3 DNA sequence: TGCGCCAGCAGCTTGGAAGCGGCCTGGGATGGCTACACCTTC.

This clone was seen a few times. DNA of the CDR3: TGTGCCTGGAGTGCACCGCTGGGTGAGCAGTTCTTC. This sequence encodes CAWSAPLGEQFF. The gene calls are TRBV30 and TRBJ2-1, with D uncertain. The CDR3 is 12 residues long. Germline-derived CDR1 and CDR2 are GTSNPN and SVGIG (reference sequence). V was pared by 1 base and J by 9 bases, with 10 bases between.

In its sample, this clone was seen once. The V and J genes are TRBV6-5 and TRBJ1-2; D is uncertain. Trimming took 6 bases from V and 5 from J, leaving 13 bases between them. The CDR3 spans 13 residues. CDR1 and CDR2 (germline): MNHEY, SVGAGI. CDR3 bases: TGTGCCAGCAGAAAAGGGCCTATTTATGGCTACACCTTC. Translation: CASRKGPIYGYTF.

The chain links TRBV19 to TRBJ2-2, with 7 bases aligning to TRBD2. V gave up 9 bases and J gave up 3 bases; unmatched junction bases: 10. Per the germline V gene, CDR1 is LNHDA and CDR2 is SQIVND (reference sequence). This CDR3 region has 15 residues. The CDR3 coding sequence is TGTGCCAGCCAGATAGCGGGTCCCTACACCGGGGAGCTGTTTTTT. Translation: CASQIAGPYTGELFF.

J is TRBJ2-7 and V is TRBV27; 7 bases match TRBD1. This CDR3 region has 15 residues. V shed 6 bases and J 2 bases; nucleotides not matched to a gene: 10. The germline V gene encodes CDR1 MNHEY and CDR2 SMNVEV (reference sequence). The CDR3 region is CASSRRDRVTYEQYF. The CDR3 coding sequence is TGTGCCAGCAGCAGACGTGACAGGGTCACCTACGAGCAGTACTTC.

The gene calls are TRBV30 and TRBJ1-5; no clear D gene. The CDR3 contains 13 residues. Germline CDR1 reads GTSNPN; CDR2 reads SVGIG (reference sequence). Between the trimmed V and J ends, which lost 2 bases and 3 bases, there was a span of 8 bases. CDR3 in DNA: TGTGCCTGGAGTTCAGAATCCAATCAGCCCCAGCATTTT. Translation gives CAWSSESNQPQHF.

A few counts support this clone. The V gene is TRBV6-1, the J gene TRBJ2-5; weak D call: TRBD1 (5 bases). Between the trimmed V and J ends, which lost 8 bases and 4 bases, there was a span of 14 bases. Germline CDR1 MNHNS, CDR2 SASEGT. This CDR3 has 13 amino acids. The CDR3 sequence: CASGKGAVETQYF. In nucleotides, the CDR3 is TGTGCCAGCGGGAAAGGGGCAGTAGAGACCCAGTACTTC.

The chain has TRBV30 and TRBJ1-2, with a weak D call TRBD1 (5 bases). This CDR3 contains 16 residues. Germline values: CDR1 GTSNPN, CDR2 SVGIG (reference sequence). V lost 3 bases and J 1 base, leaving 18 bases between the germline ends. CDR3 in amino acids: CAWSRGFRANNYGYTF. The CDR3 DNA sequence: TGTGCCTGGAGCCGGGGGTTCAGGGCCAATAACTATGGCTACACCTTC.

This clone was observed once. The V call is TRBV6-6, the J call TRBJ1-5; D is uncertain. There are 14 residues in the CDR3. CDR1 and CDR2 (germline): MNHNY, SVGAGI (reference sequence). The V and J ends lost 7 bases and 2 bases respectively, with 12 bases between them. The CDR3: CASTSQAGNQPQHF. DNA of the CDR3: TGTGCCAGCACCAGCCAGGCGGGCAATCAGCCCCAGCATTTT.

The V and J genes are TRBV29-1 and TRBJ2-5; D call uncertain. CDR3 length: 13 residues. Looked up from germline, CDR1 is SQVTM and CDR2 is ANQGSEA. V was cut by 5 bases and J by 3 bases, with 13 bases left in between. The CDR3 is CSVCYRREETQYF. The CDR3 coding sequence is TGCAGCGTTTGTTATAGGCGAGAAGAGACCCAGTACTTC. Based on the CDR3 plus reference TRBV29-1 and TRBJ2-5, the full variable domain is SAVISQKPSRDICQRGTSLTIQCQVDSQVTMMFWYRQQPGQSLTLIATANQGSEATYESGFVIDKFPISRPNLTFSTLTVSNMSPEDSSIYLCSVCYRREETQYFGPGTRLLVL.

This clone was counted only a few times. The chain has TRBV10-3 and TRBJ2-1, with D possibly being TRBD2 (6 bases). The V gene lost 5 bases and the J gene lost 6 bases, with 26 bases spanning the gap. This CDR3 spans 18 amino acids. CDR1 and CDR2 from the germline V gene are ENHRY and SYGVKD. The CDR3 DNA is TGTGCCATCAGTTCGGACTGGGACTCCCTTCCCATTCGCAATGAGCAGTTCTTC. This encodes CAISSDWDSLPIRNEQFF.

The V call is TRBV7-3, the J call TRBJ2-1; TRBD2 matches 10 bases. The J segment lost 4 bases and the V segment lost 1 base, leaving 4 bases of the junction unmatched. The CDR3 sequence is 16 residues long. Per the germline V gene, CDR1 is SGHTA and CDR2 is FQGTGA. The chain's CDR3 is CASSLNPSGGYNEQFF. DNA of the CDR3: TGTGCCAGCAGCTTAAATCCTAGCGGGGGATACAATGAGCAGTTCTTC.

This clone was seen a few times. V and J are TRBV7-3 and TRBJ2-2; no definite D call. In germline, CDR1 is SGHTA, CDR2 FQGTGA. The ends were cut back, 5 bases at V and 4 bases at J, with 11 bases in the middle. CDR3 length equals 14 residues. CDR3 DNA: TGTGCCAGCAGCCACGGTTCGGGCACCGGGGAGCTGTTTTTT. Amino acid sequence: CASSHGSGTGELFF.

Here the CDR3 DNA reads TGTGCCAGCAGCGGACAGGGGTCCCAGCCCCAGCATTTT. Translated: CASSGQGSQPQHF. This sequence joins TRBV4-2 and TRBJ1-5; 9 positions match TRBD1. CDR3 length: 13 amino acids. In germline, CDR1 is LGHNA, CDR2 YNFKEQ. The ends lost 5 bases at V and 7 bases at J; junction bases unmatched: 3.

The V call is TRBV4-1, the J call TRBJ2-3, with 8 bases matching TRBD1. Germline V gene lookup returns CDR1 MGHRA and CDR2 YSYEKL. V dropped 1 base and J dropped 2; count of bases not matched to a gene: 8. This CDR3 spans 17 amino acids. CDR3 region: CASSQVGRGRNTDTQYF. CDR3 sequence (DNA): TGCGCCAGCAGCCAAGTTGGCAGGGGGCGGAACACAGATACGCAGTATTTT.

V and J are TRBV2 and TRBJ2-7; no reliable D call. Deletions cut 7 bases from V and 6 bases from J, with 13 bases between. The CDR3 has 12 residues. Germline V gene data show CDR1 as SNHLY and CDR2 as FYNNEI. CDR3 bases: TGTGCCAGCACGACGCAGGATTTCGAGCAGTACTTC. It encodes CASTTQDFEQYF.

The chain joins TRBV30 to TRBJ1-5; 8 nucleotides align to TRBD1. CDR3 length equals 13 residues. The J segment lost 8 bases and the V segment lost 5 bases, leaving 8 bases of the junction unmatched. Germline V gene lookup returns CDR1 GTSNPN and CDR2 SVGIG (reference sequence). CDR3 bases: TGTGCCTGGTCCCGGACAGGGATTGAGCCCCAGCATTTT. It specifies CAWSRTGIEPQHF.

About this clone itself: This same CDR3 is encoded by further DNA sequences in the sample. The gene calls are TRBV7-9 and TRBJ1-1, with D tentatively TRBD1 (6 bases). Germline V gene lookup returns CDR1 SEHNR and CDR2 FQNEAQ (reference sequence). With 1 base removed from V and 4 bases from J, the gap between germline ends came to 7 bases. The CDR3 has 13 residues. The CDR3: CASSLGGGTEAFF. As DNA, the CDR3 is TGTGCCAGCAGCTTAGGAGGGGGCACTGAAGCTTTCTTT.

J is TRBJ2-7 and V is TRBV7-2; possibly TRBD1 for D (5 bases). CDR3 length: 14 residues. CDR1 and CDR2 from the germline V gene are SGHTA and FQGNSA. Deletions cut 1 base from V and 9 bases from J, with 16 bases between. Here the CDR3 reads CASSLEVTAKGQYF. The CDR3 coding sequence is TGTGCCAGCAGCTTAGAGGTGACAGCAAAGGGGCAGTACTTC. Looking up the rest from reference TRBV7-2 and TRBJ2-7 gives the full variable domain: GAGVSQSPSNKVTEKGKDVELRCDPISGHTALYWYRQSLGQGLEFLIYFQGNSAPDKSGLPSDRFSAERTGGSVSTLTIQRTQQEDSAVYLCASSLEVTAKGQYFGPGTRLTVT.

This clone was counted once. V usage is TRBV25-1 and J usage is TRBJ2-7, with D possibly called TRBD1 or TRBD2 (6 bases each). Germline V CDR1 and CDR2: MGHDK, SYGVNS. The CDR3 contains 17 residues. V lost 3 bases, J lost 7 bases, and 25 bases lay in between. CDR3 sequence reads: CASSDPRGPVGGWEQYF. The CDR3 coding sequence is TGTGCCAGCAGTGACCCCAGGGGCCCTGTGGGGGGCTGGGAGCAGTACTTC.

The chain uses TRBV7-9 and TRBJ1-1; tentative D call: TRBD1 (6 bases). V lost 5 bases to trimming and J lost 10 bases, with 17 bases between them. Germline lookup yields CDR1 SEHNR and CDR2 FQNEAQ (reference sequence). This CDR3 region has 13 residues. CDR3 residues: CASSPQSGELAFF. The CDR3 coding sequence is TGTGCCAGCAGCCCTCAATCAGGGGAGCTAGCTTTCTTT.

The genes are TRBV6-5 and TRBJ2-1, with TRBD1 identical over 7 bases. The CDR3 has 14 amino acids. Germline-derived CDR1 and CDR2 are MNHEY and SVGAGI. The ends lost 6 bases at V and 6 bases at J; junction bases unmatched: 8. CDR3 protein: CASSRQGGFNEQFF. In DNA form, the CDR3 reads TGTGCCAGCAGCCGACAGGGTGGGTTCAATGAGCAGTTCTTC.

The chain employs TRBV2 and TRBJ1-1; D possibly corresponds to TRBD1 (6 bases). Germline CDR1 is SNHLY and CDR2 is FYNNEI. The CDR3 extends over 13 amino acids. Deletions cut 7 bases from V and 0 bases from J, with 9 bases between. CDR3 DNA sequence: TGTGCCAGCATGGCAGGGGTGAACACTGAAGCTTTCTTT. It translates to CASMAGVNTEAFF.

J is TRBJ1-5 and V is TRBV6-5; possible D gene TRBD1, 6 bases. The CDR3 has 14 amino acids. Germline lookup yields CDR1 MNHEY and CDR2 SVGAGI. V was pared by 5 bases and J by 6 bases, with 14 bases between. The CDR3, as DNA: TGTGCCAGCAGTCCTACAGGGCACGGTCAGCCCCAGCATTTT. The encoded protein is CASSPTGHGQPQHF.

This clone was picked up many times. This chain joins TRBV19 and TRBJ1-5, with no clear D. V was pared by 4 bases and J by 0 bases, with 10 bases between. Germline V gene sequence: CDR1 LNHDA, CDR2 SQIVND (reference sequence). The CDR3 sequence is 15 residues long. Here the CDR3 DNA reads TGTGCCAGTAGTAGGACGGCTCATAGCAATCAGCCCCAGCATTTT. It codes for CASSRTAHSNQPQHF. Together with reference TRBV19 and TRBJ1-5, the CDR3 gives the full variable domain: DGGITQSPKYLFRKEGQNVTLSCEQNLNHDAMYWYRQDPGQGLRLIYYSQIVNDFQKGDIAEGYSVSREKKESFPLTVTSAQKNPTAFYLCASSRTAHSNQPQHFGDGTRLSIL.

The gene calls are TRBV29-1 and TRBJ2-7; the match to TRBD1 covers 11 bases. V trimming: 6 bases; J trimming: 6 bases; junction bases outside the gene matches: 7. CDR1 and CDR2 from the germline V gene are SQVTM and ANQGSEA. The length of the CDR3 is 13 residues. In DNA form, the CDR3 reads TGCAGCGTCGGGACAGGGGGATATTTCGAGCAGTACTTC. This sequence encodes CSVGTGGYFEQYF.

This chain joins TRBV30 and TRBJ1-2, with unresolved D. This CDR3 has 12 residues. Between the trimmed V and J ends, which lost 2 bases and 8 bases, there was a span of 12 bases. CDR1 is GTSNPN and CDR2 is SVGIG in the germline V gene (reference sequence). CDR3 loop: CAWSPERGGYTF. The CDR3 DNA sequence: TGTGCCTGGAGTCCCGAACGAGGAGGCTACACCTTC.

The rearrangement links TRBV27 to TRBJ2-7; D is possibly TRBD1 (6 bases). Trimming stripped 6 bases from V and 2 bases from J, with 14 bases between. The germline V gene has CDR1 MNHEY and CDR2 SMNVEV (reference sequence). This CDR3 has 14 residues. The CDR3 loop is CASSEDRRPYEQYF. Here the CDR3 DNA reads TGTGCCAGCAGCGAAGACAGGAGACCCTACGAGCAGTACTTC.

This chain's CDR3 is CASSEADRGLAYEQYF. The DNA of the CDR3 is TGTGCCAGCAGTGAAGCAGACAGGGGGCTGGCCTACGAGCAGTACTTC. This chain uses TRBV6-1 with TRBJ2-7; 10 positions agree with TRBD1. The V gene's germline CDR1 is MNHNS and CDR2 SASEGT. J was trimmed by 2 bases and V by 0 bases; bases with no gene match: 4. The CDR3 has 16 amino acids.

This rearrangement joins TRBV30 to TRBJ2-7; TRBD2 matches at 8 bases. Germline V gene data show CDR1 as GTSNPN and CDR2 as SVGIG (reference sequence). The trim removed 5 bases at V and 3 bases at J, leaving 6 bases unmatched. This CDR3 contains 13 residues. DNA of the CDR3: TGTGCCTGGCGGAGGCGGGAGGTCTACGAGCAGTACTTC. Amino acid sequence: CAWRRREVYEQYF.

The genes are TRBV14 and TRBJ2-1, with D perhaps TRBD2 (5 bases). Germline V lookup: CDR1 SGHDN, CDR2 FVKESK. V was cut by 7 bases and J by 9 bases, with 16 bases left in between. The CDR3 is made up of 13 amino acids. CDR3 in amino acids: CASTHQRAGEQFF. As DNA, the CDR3 is TGTGCCAGCACCCACCAAAGGGCGGGTGAGCAGTTCTTC.